The clone carrying this T cell receptor beta chain was seen more than once but under ten times. No antigen is known for it. From germline, CDR1 is SQVTM and CDR2 ANQGSEA. V shed 7 bases and J 3 bases; nucleotides not matched to a gene: 9. The CDR3 consists of 14 residues. These data come from a study of cytomegalovirus exposure and HLA in healthy donors. Study-wide results and limits: Among TCR beta chains, those listed as cytomegalovirus-associated numbered around 160.

Both 60 Vbeta primers and 13 Jbeta primers went into the PCR. The repertoire was sequenced with immunoSEQ multiplex PCR; TCRdb's copy has only in-frame clones and lacks some. The sample carries 150,000 to 200,000 clones, 78% recorded once. The clonotype was recovered from a woman aged 40 to 50 in good health and CMV-seropositive. Material for sequencing was PBMCs. The chain couples TRBV29-1 to TRBJ1-5; TRBD1 aligns across 7 bases. CDR3: CSAATGNNNQPQHF. The DNA for the CDR3 is TGCAGCGCAGCGACAGGGAATAACAATCAGCCCCAGCATTTT.